This T cell receptor beta chain appears in the sequencing data of a study of shared clonotypes between healthy human individuals. The length of the CDR3 is 13 residues. Trimming cost V 9 bases and J 4 bases, with 12 bases left between them. From germline, CDR1 is ENHRY and CDR2 SYGVKD. Memory CD4+ cells were the fraction left after CD45RA+ naive selection. In its sample, this clone was seen once. Its antigen is unidentified. Whole-study results and caveats: Apart from blood, nothing was sampled; tissue repertoires likely differ. Among donors, clonotype sharing was expected to be affected by sequencing depth.

Data came from immunoSEQ multiplex PCR; TCRdb stores just in-frame clones and leaves some out. In the table there are over 2 million clones, 80% to 95% of which are singletons. This TCR was recovered from a man aged 18 to 30 in good health. Some clones in this sample may be carry-over from other donors' samples. The sample consisted of naive CD4+ T cells from PBMCs. Subset of the sample: CD45RA+ positively selected. The chain links TRBV10-3 to TRBJ2-2; a possible D gene is TRBD1 (5 bases). DNA for the CDR3: TGTGCCATGGGCAGGGCCTCCACCGGGGAGCTGTTTTTT. Its translation is CAMGRASTGELFF.